Sequencing of this T cell receptor (beta chain) was carried out in a study of tumor-infiltrating lymphocytes in localized non-small cell lung cancer. Study as a whole: The cohort mixed smokers and never-smokers, several histologies, and some post-neoadjuvant-chemotherapy samples.

Regarding the study as a whole: Technical variation could not be separated from intratumor heterogeneity here. Tumors had more T cell infiltration than uninvolved lung, per TCRbeta sequencing and CD3 counts.

The protocol was immunoSEQ multiplex PCR, while the TCRdb copy is restricted to in-frame clones and leaves out a portion. The sample lists around 3,000 clones; more than 65% were seen once. In this sample, this clone turned up once. The antigen remains unidentified. The receptor's source is a human donor with non-small cell lung cancer. Source material: uninvolved lung tissue not adjacent to the tumor.

CDR3 sequence (DNA): TGTGCCAGCAGCCTAAATTACTTGTACGAGCAGTACGTC. It specifies CASSLNYLYEQYV. The V gene is TRBV7-2, the J gene TRBJ2-7, with D hard to call. With 5 bases removed from V and 4 bases from J, the gap between germline ends came to 12 bases. The V gene's germline CDR1 is SGHTA and CDR2 FQGNSA. The CDR3 contains 13 residues.